This T cell receptor beta chain was identified during a study of lymphopenia after photon versus proton radiotherapy. The study's findings and limits: Relative stability marked proton patients; photon patients lost diversity and naive cells. After the lymphocyte nadir, photon-treated repertoires showed oligoclonal expansion, especially of CD8+ Temra cells. Larger post-nadir TCR diversity loss correlated inversely with survival in deceased patients.

Clones were sequenced by immunoSEQ multiplex PCR, and TCRdb holds only the in-frame ones, with some missing. This repertoire shows 40,000 to 45,000 clones, about 86% found once; its top ten account for 10%. Comments on this clone: What it binds is unknown.

The germline V gene encodes CDR1 SGHTA and CDR2 FQGNSA. This CDR3 has 11 residues. Trimming took off 6 bases at V and 7 bases at J, with 10 bases between the two ends. This sequence joins TRBV7-2 and TRBJ2-7, with D possibly being TRBD1 (6 bases). This sequence originates from a woman aged 70 to 79 with pancreatic cancer. Some clones in this sample may be carry-over from other donors' samples. The specimen comprised peripheral blood, sampled from a patient treated with proton-based radiotherapy. The CDR3: CASSKGVEQYF. In nucleotides, the CDR3 is TGTGCCAGCAGTAAGGGGGTTGAGCAGTACTTC.